The source of this TCR beta chain is a study of shared T cell receptors in the human thymus. TCRdb's table, derived via immunoSEQ multiplex PCR, lists solely in-frame clones and lacks some. This table holds roughly 660,000 clones, roughly 90% found once. The same data also contributed to another study, on human thymus T cells.

Sequenced material: thymocytes. This TCR was sampled from a boy in the first two years of life with a congenital heart defect.

Written as DNA, the CDR3 is TGTGCCAGCACCGGGACTAGCGGACGCTACGAGCAGTACTTC. Residues: CASTGTSGRYEQYF. The gene calls are TRBV5-8 and TRBJ2-7; TRBD2 matches 11 bases. Germline trimming cut 6 bases from V and 3 bases from J; bases unmatched to any gene: 5. The germline V gene encodes CDR1 SGHTS and CDR2 YDEGEE. This CDR3 is built from 14 residues.